Below, 9 T cell receptor beta chains from the same sample are listed, as sequenced in a study of cytomegalovirus exposure and HLA in healthy donors (dated by TCRdb to the late 2010s). Library creation used the immunoSEQ multiplex PCR assay. A mixture of 60 forward primers for TCR Vbeta segments and 13 reverse primers for TCR Jbeta segments was used in the multiplex PCR. TCRdb retrieved this table from immuneACCESS and kept in-frame rearrangements only. Not all clones are present; in checked studies, unresolved V genes account for under half, and no reason is known for the remainder. In this sample the table shows some 190,000 clones, 65% to 85% of which occur a single time. Approximately 1.3% of the sample is in the top ten clones. Input material: PBMCs. Receptors originate from a girl aged 10 to 17 in good health and CMV-seropositive.

This clone was counted a few times. The chain links TRBV27 to TRBJ1-2; 8 nucleotides match TRBD1. The CDR3 contains 14 residues. CDR1 and CDR2 (germline): MNHEY, SMNVEV (reference sequence). J was trimmed by 8 bases and V by 10 bases; bases with no gene match: 15. The CDR3 DNA sequence: TGTGCCACCTCCCCGATGACAGGGGTCGGCGGCTACACCTTC. Encoded protein: CATSPMTGVGGYTF.

This clone has just one count. J is TRBJ2-2 and V is TRBV7-2, with 10 bases lining up with TRBD1. Unmatched junction bases numbered 9, after V lost 1 base and J lost 4 bases. Germline values: CDR1 SGHTA, CDR2 FQGNSA. The CDR3 totals 18 residues. The CDR3 protein is CASSLVGGTGDFTGELFF. The CDR3 DNA follows: TGTGCCAGCAGCTTAGTGGGGGGGACAGGGGACTTCACCGGGGAGCTGTTTTTT.

J is TRBJ2-7 and V is TRBV2; TRBD1 matches at 7 bases. The trim removed 8 bases at V and 6 bases at J, leaving 16 bases unmatched. The CDR3 has 15 residues. Germline V gives CDR1 SNHLY, CDR2 FYNNEI. CDR3 loop: CASFGTETGLSEQYF. The CDR3 nucleotides are TGTGCCAGCTTCGGTACGGAGACAGGGCTCTCCGAGCAGTACTTC.

The chain links TRBV6-5 to TRBJ2-7; D is undetermined. V lost 11 bases to trimming and J lost 4 bases, with 18 bases between them. The CDR3 is made up of 13 amino acids. Germline V lookup: CDR1 MNHEY, CDR2 SVGAGI. The CDR3 loop is CASLGGPLYEQYF. The CDR3 DNA is TGTGCCTCTTTAGGCGGTCCCTTATACGAGCAGTACTTC.

The CDR3 DNA sequence: TGTGCCTGGAGTTGGGCGGGAGGGGAAAACATTCAGTACTTC. Protein product: CAWSWAGGENIQYF. The chain joins TRBV30 to TRBJ2-4; TRBD2 matches 9 bases. V trimming: 2 bases; J trimming: 5 bases; junction bases outside the gene matches: 4. This CDR3 contains 14 residues. Germline V CDR1 and CDR2: GTSNPN, SVGIG (reference sequence). Supplemented by reference TRBV30 and TRBJ2-4, the full variable domain reads SQTIHQWPATLVQPVGSPLSLECTVEGTSNPNLYWYRQAAGRGLQLLFYSVGIGQISSEVPQNLSASRPQDRQFILSSKKLLLSDSGFYLCAWSWAGGENIQYFGAGTRLSVL.

The rearrangement uses TRBV30 and TRBJ1-1; weak D call: TRBD1 (5 bases). The CDR3 runs 15 residues. V lost 3 bases to trimming and J lost 0 bases, with 14 bases between them. The germline gives CDR1 GTSNPN, CDR2 SVGIG (reference sequence). The DNA for the CDR3 is TGTGCCTGGAGCCGCCGGGACTTAATGAACACTGAAGCTTTCTTT. Protein product: CAWSRRDLMNTEAFF.

This clone was counted between two and nine times. CDR3 protein: CASSLNSPSGRKQETQYF. In DNA, the CDR3 is TGTGCCAGCAGCCTGAACTCCCCTAGCGGGAGGAAGCAAGAGACCCAGTACTTC. The J gene is TRBJ2-5, the V gene TRBV11-3, with TRBD2 identical over 11 bases. J lost 2 bases, V lost 5 bases, and 13 bases had no gene match. This CDR3 spans 18 amino acids. Germline assignment: CDR1 SGHNT and CDR2 YENEEA.

The chain links TRBV6-6 to TRBJ2-5; D gene unclear. Trimming took off 0 bases at V and 11 bases at J, with 10 bases between the two ends. The CDR3 loop spans 12 amino acids. CDR1 MNHNY and CDR2 SVGAGI come from the germline V gene (reference sequence). CDR3 region: CASSYSHSSQYF. CDR3 coding DNA: TGTGCCAGCAGTTACTCCCACTCATCTCAGTACTTC.

The chain combines TRBV5-5 with TRBJ2-3, with 9 bases fitting TRBD1. The germline gives CDR1 SGHKS, CDR2 YYEKEE (reference sequence). The CDR3 totals 14 residues. V gave up 4 bases and J gave up 4 bases; unmatched junction bases: 4. CDR3 loop: CASSGGQGSDTQYF. The CDR3 region has the DNA TGTGCCAGCAGCGGGGGACAGGGTTCAGATACGCAGTATTTT.